What follows are 22 T cell receptor beta chains derived from one specimen sequenced in a study of early T cells in non-severe SARS-CoV-2 infection. Each CDR3 protein gets one entry after TCRdb re-called the 5' RACE reads with MiXCR. The data contain some 62,000 distinct CDR3 sequences, approximately 9% of them singletons. Sequencing was done on a sample of whole blood. The receptors come from an adult who was a healthcare worker with PCR-confirmed SARS-CoV-2 infection or an uninfected control (not recorded which).

The gene calls are TRBV18 and TRBJ1-3; D not certain. V dropped 2 bases and J dropped 4 bases, with 12 bases sitting between them. From germline, CDR1 is KGHSH and CDR2 LQKENI. This CDR3 spans 15 amino acids. CDR3 region: CASSPYAQSGNTIYF. As DNA, the CDR3 is TGTGCCAGCTCACCATACGCTCAGTCAGGAAACACCATATATTTT.

The V call is TRBV12-3 or TRBV12-4, the J call TRBJ1-2; D is perhaps TRBD1 (6 bases). The CDR3 sequence is 14 residues long. V gave up 6 bases and J gave up 6 bases, with 17 bases separating them. The CDR3 loop reads CASSLSQTGNGYTF. CDR3 coding DNA: TGTGCCAGCAGCCTCTCCCAGACAGGCAATGGCTACACCTTC.

V usage is TRBV5-1 and J usage is TRBJ1-4; the D gene is possibly TRBD1 (5 bases). Trimming took off 4 bases at V and 5 bases at J, with 12 bases between the two ends. Germline values: CDR1 SGHRS, CDR2 YFSETQ. This CDR3 spans 14 amino acids. The CDR3 sequence: CASSPGPMNEKLFF. CDR3 nucleotide sequence: TGCGCCAGCAGCCCGGGACCGATGAATGAAAAACTGTTTTTT.

The chain joins TRBV20-1 to TRBJ2-3; D tentatively reads TRBD1 or TRBD2 (6 bases each). The germline CDR1 and CDR2 sequences are DFQATT and SNEGSKA (reference sequence). CDR3 length equals 12 residues. V was trimmed by 4 bases and J by 7 bases, leaving 12 bases between them. In nucleotides, the CDR3 is TGCAGTGCTACCTCGGGGGCAAATACGCAGTATTTT. Protein: CSATSGANTQYF.

This chain links TRBV2 with TRBJ1-2, with a weak D call TRBD1 (6 bases). Germline V CDR1 and CDR2: SNHLY, FYNNEI. Trimming left V 6 bases short and J 9 bases short, with 11 bases between. CDR3 length equals 11 residues. This CDR3 reads CASRPDSSYTF. Written as DNA, the CDR3 is TGTGCCAGCAGGCCGGACAGTAGCTACACCTTC.

The chain has TRBV12-3 or TRBV12-4 and TRBJ2-1; the match to TRBD2 covers 12 bases. J lost 3 bases, V lost 5 bases, and 2 bases had no gene match. The CDR3 has 15 amino acids. CDR3 DNA: TGTGCCAGCAGTATACTAGCGGGGGGCTACAATGAGCAGTTCTTC. As protein: CASSILAGGYNEQFF.

The gene calls are TRBV10-3 and TRBJ2-2, with 7 bases that match TRBD1. V lost 2 bases to trimming and J lost 2 bases; unmatched junction nucleotides: 11. There are 18 residues in the CDR3. Germline V gene sequence: CDR1 ENHRY, CDR2 SYGVKD. Written as DNA, the CDR3 is TGTGCCATCAGTGAGCGGTATGTGGGACAGACAAACACCGGGGAGCTGTTTTTT. It specifies CAISERYVGQTNTGELFF.

CDR3 amino acids: CASSQGNLRDRGFGEQFF. CDR3 bases: TGCGCCAGCAGCCAAGGTAATCTCCGGGACAGGGGCTTCGGTGAGCAGTTCTTC. The chain carries TRBV4-1 and TRBJ2-1; TRBD1 agrees at 10 bases. The CDR3 totals 18 residues. CDR1 is MGHRA, CDR2 YSYEKL, per germline. With 1 base clipped from V and 9 bases from J, the junction kept 15 bases outside the gene matches.

This clonotype appeared a few times. The chain combines TRBV5-6 with TRBJ1-1, with D possibly matching TRBD1 (6 bases). The V gene lost 5 bases and the J gene lost 3 bases, with 8 bases spanning the gap. Germline V gene data show CDR1 as SGHDT and CDR2 as YYEEEE. The CDR3 consists of 12 residues. The CDR3 DNA reads as TGTGCCAGCAGTCCAGGGGACACTGAAGCTTTCTTT. Translating gives CASSPGDTEAFF.

This clonotype showed up many times. The V call is TRBV20-1, the J call TRBJ2-2; D perhaps matches TRBD2 (5 bases). The germline CDR1 and CDR2 sequences are DFQATT and SNEGSKA (reference sequence). The V end lost 1 base, the J end lost 8 bases, and 11 bases lay between the germline ends. The CDR3 covers 13 residues. CDR3 region: CSARGTLRGELFF. CDR3 sequence (DNA): TGCAGTGCTAGAGGGACTCTAAGAGGGGAGCTGTTTTTT.

The sample holds many counts of this clonotype. The chain is built from TRBV4-1 and TRBJ1-5; D may be TRBD1 (6 bases). There are 17 residues in the CDR3. Trimming shortened V by 0 bases and J by 5 bases, and 17 bases separated the two germline ends. The germline gives CDR1 MGHRA, CDR2 YSYEKL. CDR3 sequence reads: CASSQDLGQGIHQPQHF. CDR3 DNA sequence: TGCGCCAGCAGCCAAGATTTAGGGCAGGGGATACATCAGCCCCAGCATTTT.

This clonotype was detected a few times. The rearrangement joins TRBV12-3 or TRBV12-4 to TRBJ1-2; D might be TRBD1 (5 bases). CDR3 length equals 13 residues. Deletions cut 6 bases from V and 4 bases from J, with 12 bases between. DNA for the CDR3: TGTGCCAGCAGCCCTGACAGAAGCTATGGCTACACCTTC. The encoded protein is CASSPDRSYGYTF.

V usage is TRBV28 and J usage is TRBJ2-7, with D uncertain. V was cut by 3 bases and J by 5 bases, with 5 bases left in between. The CDR3 consists of 11 residues. The V gene's germline CDR1 is MDHEN and CDR2 SYDVKM. The CDR3 sequence is CASSFKDEQYV. DNA for the CDR3: TGTGCCAGCAGTTTTAAGGACGAGCAGTACGTC.

The chain employs TRBV4-1 and TRBJ1-3, with 11 bases that match TRBD1. The CDR3 spans 20 residues. The V and J ends lost 1 base and 6 bases, in that order; junction bases with no gene match: 17. Looked up from germline, CDR1 is MGHRA and CDR2 is YSYEKL. The CDR3 spells CASSQAAGTGGHFSENTIYF. Here the CDR3 DNA reads TGCGCCAGCAGCCAAGCCGCGGGGACAGGGGGGCATTTTTCAGAAAACACCATATATTTT.

This clonotype was seen at least ten times. This chain connects TRBV20-1 to TRBJ2-1; D perhaps matches TRBD2 (6 bases). The CDR3 sequence is 12 residues long. Deletions cut 6 bases from V and 6 bases from J, with 12 bases between. From germline, CDR1 is DFQATT and CDR2 SNEGSKA (reference sequence). CDR3 region: CSAIRGGNEQFF. The CDR3 coding sequence is TGCAGTGCAATCCGGGGAGGCAATGAGCAGTTCTTC.

V usage is TRBV25-1 and J usage is TRBJ2-5; 9 nucleotides line up with TRBD2. The trim removed 4 bases at V and 6 bases at J, leaving 9 bases unmatched. Germline V gives CDR1 MGHDK, CDR2 SYGVNS. The CDR3 loop spans 15 amino acids. For the CDR3, the DNA is TGTGCCAGCAGTGGAGCGGGGGGCTCGCTGAAGACCCAGTACTTC. Translation: CASSGAGGSLKTQYF. The full variable domain, in which reference TRBV25-1 and TRBJ2-5 provide the parts outside the CDR3, is EADIYQTPRYLVIGTGKKITLECSQTMGHDKMYWYQQDPGMELHLIHYSYGVNSTEKGDLSSESTVSRIRTEHFPLTLESARPSHTSQYLCASSGAGGSLKTQYFGPGTRLLVL.

This clonotype has a handful of counts. The chain joins TRBV5-1 to TRBJ1-1; 7 bases map to TRBD1. CDR1 and CDR2 (germline): SGHRS, YFSETQ. This CDR3 is built from 15 residues. The ends lost 4 bases at V and 6 bases at J; junction bases unmatched: 12. This CDR3 reads CASSPIDRAGPEAFF. The CDR3 nucleotides read TGCGCCAGCAGCCCAATCGACAGGGCGGGCCCTGAAGCTTTCTTT.

This sequence joins TRBV11-2 and TRBJ2-3, with D maybe TRBD1 (5 bases). Germline CDR1 reads SGHAT; CDR2 reads FQNNGV. The CDR3 contains 17 residues. V was trimmed by 4 bases and J by 0 bases, leaving 17 bases between them. The DNA of the CDR3 is TGTGCCAGCAGCTGGCGCGGACAAAGAGTTAGCACAGATACGCAGTATTTT. Translated: CASSWRGQRVSTDTQYF.

This clonotype was recorded many times. The rearrangement joins TRBV6-6 to TRBJ1-2; possibly TRBD1 for D (6 bases). In germline, CDR1 is MNHNY, CDR2 SVGAGI (reference sequence). The CDR3 has 13 amino acids. Trimming took 5 bases from V and 6 from J, leaving 13 bases between them. CDR3: CASSIYRDDGYTF. CDR3 bases: TGTGCCAGCAGTATATACAGGGATGATGGCTACACCTTC.

This clonotype was found a few times. This chain uses TRBV5-4 with TRBJ2-3; 13 nucleotides match TRBD2. The CDR3 is 15 residues long. J gave up 9 bases and V 0 bases, and 4 bases lay outside the gene matches. Germline CDR1 SGHNT, CDR2 YYREEE (reference sequence). CDR3 sequence: CASSLDTSGGGTQYF. The CDR3 DNA is TGTGCCAGCAGCTTGGATACTAGCGGGGGGGGCACGCAGTATTTT. Supplemented by reference TRBV5-4 and TRBJ2-3, the full variable domain reads ETGVTQSPTHLIKTRGQQVTLRCSSQSGHNTVSWYQQALGQGPQFIFQYYREEENGRGNFPPRFSGLQFPNYSSELNVNALELDDSALYLCASSLDTSGGGTQYFGPGTRLTVL.

The J gene is TRBJ1-2, the V gene TRBV28; 7 bases are shared with TRBD1. Germline lookup yields CDR1 MDHEN and CDR2 SYDVKM. The CDR3 spans 12 residues. The V gene end was trimmed by 6 bases and the J gene end by 5 bases; junction bases not matched to a gene: 3. The CDR3 DNA reads TGTGCCAGCAGGACAGGGCAGTATGGCTACACCTTC. Amino acids: CASRTGQYGYTF.

This clonotype turned up a few times. This chain connects TRBV27 to TRBJ2-3; D is perhaps TRBD2 (6 bases). Trimming stripped 10 bases from V and 5 bases from J, with 13 bases between. Germline V CDR1 and CDR2: MNHEY, SMNVEV (reference sequence). The CDR3 extends over 12 amino acids. CDR3 DNA sequence: TGTGCCACTCAACCGGGACTAGATACGCAGTATTTT. Translated, it gives CATQPGLDTQYF.